One and the same sample provided the 2 T cell receptor beta chains below, sequenced in a study of response to subunit inactivated influenza vaccine. TCRdb passed the RT-PCR reads through MiXCR, listing each CDR3 protein once. The sample shows 750,000 to 850,000 distinct CDR3 sequences, around 18% of them seen only once. The specimen was PBMCs from blood, collected 4 to 6 days after vaccination. Source of these receptors: a man aged 50 to 59 who received an inactivated influenza vaccine.

This clonotype was seen ten or more times. This chain links TRBV7-2 with TRBJ2-2; perhaps TRBD1 as D (5 bases). The germline V and J ends were trimmed by 1 base and 6 bases, with 12 bases remaining between them. There are 15 residues in the CDR3. Germline values: CDR1 SGHTA, CDR2 FQGNSA. The CDR3 sequence: CASSLGSGMAGELFF. The CDR3 nucleotides read TGTGCCAGCAGCTTAGGGTCAGGGATGGCCGGGGAGCTGTTTTTT.

The chain joins TRBV12-3 or TRBV12-4 to TRBJ2-7, with unresolved D. This CDR3 spans 12 amino acids. Trimming stripped 1 base from V and 11 bases from J, with 12 bases between. The chain's CDR3 is CASSLGSGPKYF. CDR3 sequence (DNA): TGTGCCAGCAGTTTAGGGTCCGGGCCGAAGTACTTC.